The source of this T cell receptor (beta chain) is a study of blood T cell repertoires in COVID-19. Looking at the study overall: Researchers got acute and convalescent COVID-19 samples from the United States, Italy and Spain. T cells, B-cell-depleted T cells, or PBMCs supplied cDNA or gDNA.

Assay used: immunoSEQ multiplex PCR; TCRdb lists only in-frame clones, some missing. The sample has over 100,000 clones; over 80% are singletons. Trimming took off 0 bases at V and 0 bases at J, with 13 bases between the two ends. The CDR3 contains 17 residues. Germline V gene sequence: CDR1 KGHDR, CDR2 SFDVKD. The specimen was peripheral blood. The chain uses TRBV24-1 and TRBJ1-1; tentative D call: TRBD1 (6 bases). The receptor was derived from a woman in her sixties or seventies with acute or convalescent COVID-19. The chain's CDR3 is CATSDLVVDRLNTEAFF. CDR3 sequence (DNA): TGTGCCACCAGTGATTTGGTGGTCGACAGGCTGAACACTGAAGCTTTCTTT.